This T cell receptor (beta chain) was recovered during a study of vaccination and CD4 T cells after COVID-19. A note on this clonotype: Its cognate antigen is unknown.

Germline CDR1 SGHTA, CDR2 FQGNSA. The CDR3 has 12 amino acids. V gave up 5 bases and J gave up 4 bases, with 8 bases separating them. Treatment noted: roughly 11-day PBMC culture with coronavirus spike peptide pools or control peptides (ViraFEST assay). The Oncomine TCR Beta short-read assay sequenced DNA from cultured CD4+ T cells. MiXCR, applied by TCRdb to the PCR reads, yields one record per CDR3 protein. The sample carries about 21,000 distinct CDR3 sequences, less than 60% recorded once. Sequencing was done on a sample of CD4+ T cells from blood, cultured in vitro. This rearrangement joins TRBV7-2 to TRBJ1-2; unclear D gene. The source of this sequence is a human donor who had recovered from COVID-19. Here the CDR3 reads CASSAAVYGYTF. CDR3 bases: TGTGCCAGCAGCGCGGCGGTCTATGGCTACACCTTC. The full variable domain, with the rest looked up from reference TRBV7-2 and TRBJ1-2, is GAGVSQSPSNKVTEKGKDVELRCDPISGHTALYWYRQSLGQGLEFLIYFQGNSAPDKSGLPSDRFSAERTGGSVSTLTIQRTQQEDSAVYLCASSAAVYGYTFGSGTRLTVV.